This T cell receptor (beta chain) was retrieved from a study of blood T cell repertoires in COVID-19. This CDR3 has 16 amino acids. V lost 3 bases to trimming and J lost 6 bases; unmatched junction nucleotides: 8. In germline, CDR1 is SGHRS, CDR2 YFSETQ. Some clones are missing from TCRdb's copy, which holds only in-frame ones; the method was immunoSEQ multiplex PCR. Seen here are tens of thousands of clones, roughly 90% observed once, and the top ten hold roughly 3.5%. The sequenced material came from peripheral blood. The chain combines TRBV5-1 with TRBJ2-1; 11 positions agree with TRBD1. The sequence derives from a man aged 65 to 85 with acute or convalescent COVID-19. This CDR3 reads CASSSRRGQGVNEQFF. The CDR3 bases are TGCGCCAGCAGCTCCCGCCGGGGACAGGGGGTCAATGAGCAGTTCTTC.